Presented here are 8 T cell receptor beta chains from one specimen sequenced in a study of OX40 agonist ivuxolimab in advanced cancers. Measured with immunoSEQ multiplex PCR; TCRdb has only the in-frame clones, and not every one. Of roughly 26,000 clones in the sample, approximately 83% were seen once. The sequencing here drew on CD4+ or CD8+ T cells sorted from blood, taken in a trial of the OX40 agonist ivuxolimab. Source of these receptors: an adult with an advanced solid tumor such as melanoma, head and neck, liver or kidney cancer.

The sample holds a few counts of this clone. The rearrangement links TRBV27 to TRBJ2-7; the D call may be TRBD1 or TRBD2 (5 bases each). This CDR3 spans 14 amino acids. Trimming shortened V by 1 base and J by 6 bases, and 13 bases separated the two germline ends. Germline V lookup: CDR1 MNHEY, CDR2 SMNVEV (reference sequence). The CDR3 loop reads CASSLWGTDGEQYF. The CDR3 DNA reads TGTGCCAGCAGTTTATGGGGGACCGACGGCGAGCAGTACTTC.

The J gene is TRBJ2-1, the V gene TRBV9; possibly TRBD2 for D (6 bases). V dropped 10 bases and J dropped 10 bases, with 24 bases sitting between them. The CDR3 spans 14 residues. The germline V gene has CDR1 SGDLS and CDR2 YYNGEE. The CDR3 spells CASSPGRGASEQFF. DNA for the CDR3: TGTGCCTCGAGTCCCGGGCGGGGAGCCAGCGAGCAGTTCTTC.

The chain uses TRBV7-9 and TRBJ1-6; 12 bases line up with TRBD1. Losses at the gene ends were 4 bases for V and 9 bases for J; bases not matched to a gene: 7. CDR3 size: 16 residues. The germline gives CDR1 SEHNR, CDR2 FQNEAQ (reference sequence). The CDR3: CASSSSAGQGASPLHF. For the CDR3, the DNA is TGTGCCAGCAGCTCCTCCGCGGGACAGGGGGCTTCACCCCTCCACTTT. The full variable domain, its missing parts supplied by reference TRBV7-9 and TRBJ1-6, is DTGVSQNPRHKITKRGQNVTFRCDPISEHNRLYWYRQTLGQGPEFLTYFQNEAQLEKSRLLSDRFSAERPKGSFSTLEIQRTEQGDSAMYLCASSSSAGQGASPLHFGNGTRLTVT.

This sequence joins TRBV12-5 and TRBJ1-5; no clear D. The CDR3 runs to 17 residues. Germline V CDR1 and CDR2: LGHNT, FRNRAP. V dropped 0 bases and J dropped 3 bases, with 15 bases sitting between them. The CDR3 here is CASGLVPPNGYNQPQHF. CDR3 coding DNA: TGTGCTAGTGGTTTGGTCCCCCCCAACGGTTACAATCAGCCCCAGCATTTT.

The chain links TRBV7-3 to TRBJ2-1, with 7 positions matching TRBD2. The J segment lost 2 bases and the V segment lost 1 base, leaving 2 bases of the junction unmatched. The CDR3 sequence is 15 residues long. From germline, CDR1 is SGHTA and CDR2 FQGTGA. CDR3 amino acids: CASSLRAGAYNEQFF. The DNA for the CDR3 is TGTGCCAGCAGCTTAAGGGCGGGGGCCTACAATGAGCAGTTCTTC.

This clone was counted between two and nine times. The CDR3 DNA is TGTGCCAGCAGTGAGGGAGGAGGCGAACACTATGGCTACACCTTC. Translated: CASSEGGGEHYGYTF. This chain links TRBV2 with TRBJ1-2; D is unresolved. Germline V CDR1 and CDR2: SNHLY, FYNNEI. V was trimmed by 3 bases and J by 3 bases, leaving 14 bases between them. The CDR3 runs 15 residues.

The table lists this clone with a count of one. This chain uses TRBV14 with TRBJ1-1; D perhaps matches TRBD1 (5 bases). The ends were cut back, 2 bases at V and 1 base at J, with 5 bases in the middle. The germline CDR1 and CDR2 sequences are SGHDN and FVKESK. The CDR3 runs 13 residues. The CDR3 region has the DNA TGTGCCAGCAGCCAACAGGGGAACACTGAAGCTTTCTTT. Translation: CASSQQGNTEAFF. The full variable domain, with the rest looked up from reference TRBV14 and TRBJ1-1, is EAGVTQFPSHSVIEKGQTVTLRCDPISGHDNLYWYRRVMGKEIKFLLHFVKESKQDESGMPNNRFLAERTGGTYSTLKVQPAELEDSGVYFCASSQQGNTEAFFGQGTRLTVV.

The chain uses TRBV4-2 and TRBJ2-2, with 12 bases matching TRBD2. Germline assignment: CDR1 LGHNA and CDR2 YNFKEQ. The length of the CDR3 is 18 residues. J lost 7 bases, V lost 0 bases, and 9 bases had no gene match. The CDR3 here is CASSQDPLAGGRIGELFF. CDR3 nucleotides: TGTGCCAGCAGCCAAGATCCCCTAGCGGGGGGGCGGATCGGGGAGCTGTTTTTT.